The text below deals with one T cell receptor beta chain. The data were obtained in a study of blood T cell repertoires in COVID-19. Whole-study context: From the United States, Italy and Spain came samples of acute and convalescent COVID-19. In each case, the material was cDNA or gDNA derived from T cells, B-cell-depleted T cells, or PBMCs.

Per the study methods: Amplification of reference gene primers was used by the study to estimate nucleated cell counts. Produced via immunoSEQ multiplex PCR; TCRdb's table is partial and in-frame only. V and J calls and clone size follow that table, whereas D and trimming were derived from the DNA. The table has approximately 99,000 clones, about 89% seen once; the top ten hold 15% to 20%. Trimming took off 4 bases at V and 5 bases at J, with 19 bases between the two ends. The CDR3 is 16 residues long. The germline gives CDR1 SGDLS, CDR2 YYNGEE. This receptor was identified in a human donor in a cohort sampled during active COVID-19. The sequenced sample consisted of peripheral blood. The chain has TRBV9 and TRBJ2-1; tentatively, D is TRBD2 (5 bases). CDR3 amino acids: CASSFRTFRGDNEQFF. In DNA form, the CDR3 reads TGTGCCAGCAGCTTTCGGACTTTCCGTGGGGACAATGAGCAGTTCTTC.